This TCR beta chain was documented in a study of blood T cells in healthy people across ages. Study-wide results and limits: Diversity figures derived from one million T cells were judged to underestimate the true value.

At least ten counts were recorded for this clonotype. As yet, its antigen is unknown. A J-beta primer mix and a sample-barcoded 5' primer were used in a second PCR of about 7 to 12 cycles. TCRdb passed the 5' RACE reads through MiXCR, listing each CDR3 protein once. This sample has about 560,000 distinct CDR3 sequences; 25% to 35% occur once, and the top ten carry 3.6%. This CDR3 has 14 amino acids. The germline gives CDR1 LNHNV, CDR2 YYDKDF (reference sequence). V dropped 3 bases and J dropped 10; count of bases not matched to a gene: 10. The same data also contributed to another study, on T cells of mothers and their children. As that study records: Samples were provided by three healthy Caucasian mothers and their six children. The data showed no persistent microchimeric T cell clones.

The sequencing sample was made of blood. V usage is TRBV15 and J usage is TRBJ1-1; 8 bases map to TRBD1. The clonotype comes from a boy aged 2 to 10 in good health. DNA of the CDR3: TGTGCCACCAGCAGCGGACCAGGGGGCGCGAGAGCTTTCTTT. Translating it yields CATSSGPGGARAFF.